This T cell receptor (beta chain) was identified in a study of T cells after yellow fever vaccination. In this sample, this clonotype turned up many times. One entry per CDR3 protein, called by TCRdb with MiXCR from the 5' RACE reads. The sample records about 47,000 distinct CDR3 sequences, less than 9% being singletons. This CDR3 contains 14 residues. Trimming cost V 1 base and J 1 base, with 7 bases left between them. Germline values: CDR1 SGHKS, CDR2 YYEKEE (reference sequence). The sample consisted of CD8+ T cells sorted from PBMCs, taken less than 16 days after the first yellow fever vaccination. This chain uses TRBV5-5 with TRBJ2-3; tentatively, D is TRBD1 or TRBD2 (5 bases each). The source is a man between 18 and 29 years old who received the YFV17D yellow fever vaccine. The CDR3 loop is CASSLMGGTDTQYF. The CDR3 DNA reads as TGTGCCAGCAGCTTGATGGGGGGCACAGATACGCAGTATTTT.